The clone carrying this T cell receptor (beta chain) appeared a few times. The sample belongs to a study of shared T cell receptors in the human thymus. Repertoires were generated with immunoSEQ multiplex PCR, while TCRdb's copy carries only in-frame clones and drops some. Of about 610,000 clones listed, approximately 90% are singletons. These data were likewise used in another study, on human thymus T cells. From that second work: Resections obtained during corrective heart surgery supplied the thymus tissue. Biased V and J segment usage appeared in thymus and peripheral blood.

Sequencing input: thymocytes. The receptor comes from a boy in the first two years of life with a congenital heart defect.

The CDR3 region is CASSLKRRDCGEQFF. CDR3 sequence (DNA): TGTGCCAGCAGCCTCAAACGGCGGGACTGTGGTGAGCAGTTCTTC. The V call is TRBV14, the J call TRBJ2-1; tentatively, D is TRBD2 (6 bases). Germline CDR1 SGHDN, CDR2 FVKESK. The CDR3 spans 15 residues. V was cut by 4 bases and J by 9 bases, with 19 bases left in between.